Shown below are 19 T cell receptor beta chains from a single sample sequenced in a study of T-cell memory formation after mild COVID-19. One entry per CDR3 protein, called by TCRdb with MiXCR from the 5' RACE reads. The table includes about 320,000 distinct CDR3 sequences, roughly an eighth detected once. Sequenced: PBMCs or a T cell subset sorted from them (not recorded which). These receptors all come from a man younger than 30 who had mild COVID-19 (a few samples of this study predate the infection). Cell type and time point are not known.

At least ten counts were recorded for this clonotype. J is TRBJ1-1 and V is TRBV29-1, with D possibly being TRBD1 (5 bases). V shed 4 bases and J shed 4 bases, with 16 bases lying between them. From germline, CDR1 is SQVTM and CDR2 ANQGSEA. The CDR3 spans 14 residues. The CDR3 protein is CSVAPEQAATEAFF. The CDR3 nucleotides read TGCAGCGTTGCCCCAGAACAGGCGGCCACTGAAGCTTTCTTT.

This clonotype was seen more than once but under ten times. The CDR3 bases are TGCGCCAGCAGCATAGCGGACAGGGCTCTAGAGACCCAGTACTTC. Protein: CASSIADRALETQYF. The V call is TRBV5-1, the J call TRBJ2-5; 8 bases agree with TRBD1. The CDR3 contains 15 residues. Germline CDR1 reads SGHRS; CDR2 reads YFSETQ. V gave up 4 bases and J gave up 4 bases; unmatched junction bases: 9.

The V and J genes are TRBV29-1 and TRBJ2-5, with TRBD2 matching over 11 bases. This CDR3 spans 13 amino acids. Looked up from germline, CDR1 is SQVTM and CDR2 is ANQGSEA. The ends lost 8 bases at V and 5 bases at J; junction bases unmatched: 7. The CDR3 here is CSFSGGALETQYF. The CDR3 bases are TGCAGCTTTAGCGGGGGGGCCTTGGAGACCCAGTACTTC.

CDR3 in amino acids: CASCRGDQETQYF. Written as DNA, the CDR3 is TGTGCCAGCTGCAGGGGAGACCAAGAGACCCAGTACTTC. The J gene is TRBJ2-5, the V gene TRBV5-6; maybe TRBD1 (6 bases). Germline V gene sequence: CDR1 SGHDT, CDR2 YYEEEE. V lost 7 bases, J lost 0 bases, and 10 bases lay in between. The CDR3 has 13 residues. Using reference TRBV5-6 and TRBJ2-5 for the parts outside the CDR3, the full variable domain is DAGVTQSPTHLIKTRGQQVTLRCSPKSGHDTVSWYQQALGQGPQFIFQYYEEEERQRGNFPDRFSGHQFPNYSSELNVNALLLGDSALYLCASCRGDQETQYFGPGTRLLVL.

This rearrangement joins TRBV20-1 to TRBJ2-3; TRBD2 aligns across 9 bases. CDR1 and CDR2 from the germline V gene are DFQATT and SNEGSKA (reference sequence). The CDR3 length is 17 residues. V lost 4 bases to trimming and J lost 4 bases; unmatched junction nucleotides: 15. CDR3 in amino acids: CSATPLASGGIADTQYF. The DNA for the CDR3 is TGCAGTGCTACCCCCCTGGCAAGCGGGGGGATCGCAGATACGCAGTATTTT.

There are a few counts of this clonotype. The V call is TRBV9, the J call TRBJ2-3; tentative D call: TRBD1 (5 bases). The CDR3 is 13 amino acids. In germline, CDR1 is SGDLS, CDR2 YYNGEE. V lost 4 bases, J lost 4 bases, and 10 bases lay in between. CDR3 DNA: TGTGCCAGCAGCTTGGAAGGGGCAGATACGCAGTATTTT. Translation: CASSLEGADTQYF.

This chain connects TRBV13 to TRBJ2-2; TRBD2 aligns across 15 bases. The CDR3 sequence is 19 residues long. V lost 5 bases, J lost 6 bases, and 13 bases stayed unmatched. Per germline, CDR1 PRHDT and CDR2 FYEKMQ (reference sequence). CDR3: CASSPGLAGGPRMAGELFF. Written as DNA, the CDR3 is TGTGCCAGCAGCCCCGGACTAGCGGGGGGGCCCCGGATGGCCGGGGAGCTGTTTTTT.

The sample holds many counts of this clonotype. The chain has TRBV5-4 and TRBJ2-3; 9 bases map to TRBD2. CDR3 length: 14 residues. The V and J ends lost 0 bases and 5 bases, in that order; junction bases with no gene match: 1. The germline CDR1 and CDR2 sequences are SGHNT and YYREEE (reference sequence). The CDR3 DNA reads TGTGCCAGCAGCTTGGCTAGCGGGGAAGATACGCAGTATTTT. Protein product: CASSLASGEDTQYF.

V and J are TRBV4-3 and TRBJ2-2; 7 positions match TRBD1. From germline, CDR1 is LGHNA and CDR2 YSLEER. With 4 bases clipped from V and 3 bases from J, the junction kept 5 bases outside the gene matches. This CDR3 has 15 residues. In nucleotides, the CDR3 is TGCGCCAGCAGCCCAGGGGACAGCTACACCGGGGAGCTGTTTTTT. Protein: CASSPGDSYTGELFF.

This clonotype was found a few times. The gene calls are TRBV6-5 and TRBJ1-6, with D maybe TRBD1 (6 bases). Trimming removed 2 bases from V and 9 bases from J, with 11 bases in between. From germline, CDR1 is MNHEY and CDR2 SVGAGI. The CDR3 loop spans 14 amino acids. This chain's CDR3 is CASSYGGGGSPLHF. In DNA form, the CDR3 reads TGTGCCAGCAGTTACGGGGGAGGGGGTTCACCCCTCCACTTT.

This clonotype showed up just a few times. The J gene is TRBJ2-2, the V gene TRBV20-1; D is perhaps TRBD1 (6 bases). Looked up from germline, CDR1 is DFQATT and CDR2 is SNEGSKA (reference sequence). V lost 5 bases, J lost 0 bases, and 7 bases lay in between. The CDR3 sequence is 13 residues long. The CDR3 reads CSASGANTGELFF. The CDR3 DNA reads as TGCAGTGCTTCAGGGGCGAACACCGGGGAGCTGTTTTTT.

The genes are TRBV9 and TRBJ2-4, with TRBD1 matching over 7 bases. This CDR3 has 14 residues. Germline assignment: CDR1 SGDLS and CDR2 YYNGEE. Trimming at V came to 1 base and at J to 8 bases, leaving 6 bases not matched to a gene. CDR3 bases: TGTGCCAGCAGCGTATCCGACAGGGTGGACATTCAGTACTTC. Translating gives CASSVSDRVDIQYF.

This clonotype showed up just a few times. This sequence joins TRBV5-1 and TRBJ2-5; D gene ambiguous. CDR1 and CDR2 from the germline V gene are SGHRS and YFSETQ. The CDR3 runs 15 residues. V gave up 4 bases and J gave up 1 base, with 14 bases separating them. CDR3 region: CASSHVIGIQETQYF. The CDR3 DNA is TGCGCCAGCAGCCACGTCATCGGAATCCAAGAGACCCAGTACTTC.

V is TRBV13 and J is TRBJ2-1; D possibly uses TRBD1 or TRBD2 (5 bases each). The CDR3 runs 14 residues. Germline loops: CDR1 PRHDT, CDR2 FYEKMQ (reference sequence). The V gene lost 2 bases and the J gene lost 6 bases, with 11 bases spanning the gap. The CDR3 sequence is CASSLRGVRNEQFF. CDR3 DNA: TGTGCCAGCAGCTTACGAGGGGTTCGCAATGAGCAGTTCTTC.

The genes are TRBV4-3 and TRBJ2-3; no firm D call. The germline V gene has CDR1 LGHNA and CDR2 YSLEER. The length of the CDR3 is 15 residues. Trimming shortened V by 1 base and J by 6 bases, and 14 bases separated the two germline ends. CDR3 nucleotide sequence: TGCGCCAGCAGCCAAGGTCGGTCCCAGATGGATACGCAGTATTTT. Its protein product is CASSQGRSQMDTQYF.

V and J are TRBV7-9 and TRBJ1-1; D gene ambiguous. Trimming left V 8 bases short and J 0 bases short, with 10 bases between. CDR1 and CDR2 (germline): SEHNR, FQNEAQ (reference sequence). There are 13 residues in the CDR3. CDR3 coding DNA: TGTGCCAGCTCTGGGGAAATGAACACTGAAGCTTTCTTT. Encoded protein: CASSGEMNTEAFF.

The V and J genes are TRBV27 and TRBJ1-2, with D possibly TRBD1 on 5 matching bases. Trimming shortened V by 3 bases and J by 6 bases, and 11 bases separated the two germline ends. Looked up from germline, CDR1 is MNHEY and CDR2 is SMNVEV (reference sequence). This CDR3 has 13 residues. The CDR3 nucleotides read TGTGCCAGCAGTTTCGGGGGTTCAAATGGCTACACCTTC. It is translated as CASSFGGSNGYTF.

As DNA, the CDR3 is TGTGCCAGCAGCTTCAGGCAGGGGAACAATGAGCAGTTCTTC. It yields the protein CASSFRQGNNEQFF. The V and J genes are TRBV11-1 and TRBJ2-1; perhaps TRBD1 as D (6 bases). The length of the CDR3 is 14 residues. Per germline, CDR1 SGHAT and CDR2 FQDESV (reference sequence). V lost 3 bases and J lost 5, with 11 bases in between.

The table lists this clonotype with many counts. This chain uses TRBV20-1 with TRBJ2-1; 7 nucleotides match TRBD1. The CDR3 sequence is 13 residues long. Germline CDR1 is DFQATT and CDR2 is SNEGSKA (reference sequence). V trimming: 8 bases; J trimming: 8 bases; junction bases outside the gene matches: 12. In nucleotides, the CDR3 is TGCAGTTCGCCTGACAGGGTAGGCGATGAGCAGTTCTTC. It specifies CSSPDRVGDEQFF.